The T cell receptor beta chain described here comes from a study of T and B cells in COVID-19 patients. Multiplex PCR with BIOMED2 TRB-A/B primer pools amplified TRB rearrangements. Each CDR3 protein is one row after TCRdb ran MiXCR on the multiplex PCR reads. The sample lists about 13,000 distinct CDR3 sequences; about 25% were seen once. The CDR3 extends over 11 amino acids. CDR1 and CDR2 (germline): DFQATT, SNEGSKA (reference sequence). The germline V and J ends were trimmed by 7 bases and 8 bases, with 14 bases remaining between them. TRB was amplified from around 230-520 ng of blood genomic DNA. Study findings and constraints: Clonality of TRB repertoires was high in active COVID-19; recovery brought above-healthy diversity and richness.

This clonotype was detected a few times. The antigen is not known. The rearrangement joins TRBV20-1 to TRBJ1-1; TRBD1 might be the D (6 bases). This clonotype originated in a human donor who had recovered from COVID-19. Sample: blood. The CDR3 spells CSVHGTTEAFF. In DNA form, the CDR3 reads TGCAGTGTTCACGGGACAACCGAAGCTTTCTTT.